This T cell receptor beta chain was sequenced during a study of cytomegalovirus exposure and HLA in healthy donors. Trimming cost V 0 bases and J 2 bases, with 11 bases left between them. The germline gives CDR1 MNHNS, CDR2 SASEGT. CDR3 length: 16 amino acids. The PCR made use of 60 Vbeta and 13 Jbeta primers. The repertoire was sequenced with immunoSEQ multiplex PCR; TCRdb's copy has only in-frame clones and lacks some. Here the sample spans 120,000 or so clones, 65% to 80% being singletons. Nominally healthy donors provided the samples, though records likely missed some immune exposures. What was sequenced was PBMCs. This TCR was sampled from a human donor in good health. The chain is built from TRBV6-1 and TRBJ2-1, with D perhaps TRBD2 (6 bases). CDR3 amino acids: CASSEAWRGPYNEQFF. DNA for the CDR3: TGTGCCAGCAGTGAAGCCTGGAGGGGACCCTACAATGAGCAGTTCTTC.